A selection of T cell receptor beta chains follows, all from one sample in a study of shared clonotypes between healthy human individuals. Assay: immunoSEQ multiplex PCR; the TCRdb copy retains only in-frame clones and omits some. The sample contains millions of clones, approximately 95% of which appear only once. Sequences were obtained from naive CD8+ T cells sorted from blood. The receptors come from a man younger than 30 in good health. The CDR3 runs from the conserved cysteine through the conserved F or W. The order of the fields is V gene, J gene, CDR3 protein.

v_call: TRBV30
j_call: TRBJ2-6
cdr3_aa: CAWSVGTGANVLTF

v_call: TRBV27
j_call: TRBJ2-1
cdr3_aa: CASRTLTSEGDNEQFF

v_call: TRBV19
j_call: TRBJ1-5
cdr3_aa: CASSIEDYNQPQHF

v_call: TRBV4-3
j_call: TRBJ2-1
cdr3_aa: CASSPSLEGITYNEQFF

v_call: TRBV27
j_call: TRBJ2-7
cdr3_aa: CASSPSGYEQYF

v_call: TRBV27
j_call: TRBJ2-1
cdr3_aa: CASSIAGEGYNEQFF

v_call: TRBV29-1
j_call: TRBJ1-1
cdr3_aa: CSVEDGPNTEAFF

v_call: TRBV27
j_call: TRBJ1-2
cdr3_aa: CASSLGGGPYTF

v_call: TRBV11-2
j_call: TRBJ1-1
cdr3_aa: CASSSDSLMNTEAFF

v_call: TRBV7-9
j_call: TRBJ2-7
cdr3_aa: CASSASSGTHEQYF

v_call: TRBV9
j_call: TRBJ1-6
cdr3_aa: CASSVGTDSPLHF

v_call: TRBV28
j_call: TRBJ1-5
cdr3_aa: CASSFGRQPQHF

v_call: TRBV14
j_call: TRBJ1-1
cdr3_aa: CASSPQGNTEAFF

v_call: TRBV5-1
j_call: TRBJ2-7
cdr3_aa: CASSLGTGGEQYF

v_call: TRBV9
j_call: TRBJ1-4
cdr3_aa: CASSLGLATNEKLFF

v_call: TRBV5-1
j_call: TRBJ2-1
cdr3_aa: CASSFDREKSSYNEQFF

v_call: TRBV6-5
j_call: TRBJ2-7
cdr3_aa: CASSPRGGPREQYF

v_call: TRBV29-1
j_call: TRBJ1-1
cdr3_aa: CSVEVTGMGTEAFF

v_call: TRBV28
j_call: TRBJ2-7
cdr3_aa: CASSFYGQWSSYEQYF

v_call: TRBV9
j_call: TRBJ2-3
cdr3_aa: CASSVAGQRTDTQYF

v_call: TRBV19
j_call: TRBJ2-7
cdr3_aa: CASSSGTLYEQYF